This T cell receptor (beta chain) comes out of a study of T cell responses to AZD1222 COVID-19 vaccine. Study outcomes and limitations: Only five or six AZD1222 recipients were seropositive at baseline. Reports indicate that nearly half of spike-specific TCRs are directed at unmutated variant regions. There were repertoire samples only from the period after the peak T cell response.

About this clone: Antigen: not known.

Profiling relied on immunoSEQ multiplex PCR, and the TCRdb table lists in-frame clones only, not all of them. The repertoire holds some 150,000 clones, with about 86% as singletons. The CDR3 spans 16 residues. Germline CDR1 reads SGHRS; CDR2 reads YFSETQ. The V end was cut by 4 bases, the J end by 0 bases, with 13 bases between. Here the sequenced sample was peripheral blood, taken on day 0 of MenACWY control vaccination. This sequence was found in an adult in good health. The chain is built from TRBV5-1 and TRBJ1-4; a possible D gene is TRBD1 (6 bases). CDR3 sequence (DNA): TGCGCCAGCAGCGGGACACCGGGGGCAACTAATGAAAAACTGTTTTTT. It encodes CASSGTPGATNEKLFF.